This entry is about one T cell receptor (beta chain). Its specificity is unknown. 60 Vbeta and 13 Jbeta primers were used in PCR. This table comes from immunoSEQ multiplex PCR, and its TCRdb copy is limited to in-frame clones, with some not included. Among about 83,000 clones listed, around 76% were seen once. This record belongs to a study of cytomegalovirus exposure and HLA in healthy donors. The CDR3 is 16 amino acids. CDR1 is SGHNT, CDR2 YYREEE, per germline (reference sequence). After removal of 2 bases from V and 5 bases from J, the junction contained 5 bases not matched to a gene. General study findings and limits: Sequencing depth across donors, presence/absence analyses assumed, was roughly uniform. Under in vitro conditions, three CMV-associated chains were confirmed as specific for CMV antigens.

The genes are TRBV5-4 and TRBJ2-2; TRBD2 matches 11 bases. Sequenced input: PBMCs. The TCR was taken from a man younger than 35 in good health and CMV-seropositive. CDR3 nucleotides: TGTGCCAGCAGCTTCCTAGCGGGAGGCCAAACCGGGGAGCTGTTTTTT. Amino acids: CASSFLAGGQTGELFF.